The rows below give T cell receptor beta chains drawn from one sample of a study of graft-versus-host responses after intestinal transplantation. Sequencing used immunoSEQ multiplex PCR; TCRdb keeps in-frame clones, though not all of them. The sample yields 90,000 to 130,000 clones, roughly 93% seen once. No antigen is known for these receptors. The sample consisted of unstimulated CD8+ T cells sorted from spleen or lymph node cells, taken before transplant. Source of these receptors: a human donor who was the organ donor for an intestinal transplant. Each CDR3 is given with its conserved first and last residue. D genes are given only for firm matches. Size is omitted from some rows. Given values are once, few, many or a class for expanded clones.

clone size,J gene,V gene,D gene,CDR3 protein,CDR3 DNA
NA,TRBJ2-7,TRBV9,NA,CASSVGDSPTYEQYF,TGTGCCAGCAGCGTAGGAGACAGCCCTACCTACGAGCAGTACTTC
NA,TRBJ1-2,TRBV5-1,NA,CASSLEGFYGYTF,TGCGCCAGCAGCTTAGAAGGGTTCTATGGCTACACCTTC
NA,TRBJ1-4,TRBV6-6,TRBD1,CASNTNRGREKLFF,TGTGCCAGCAACACTAACAGGGGACGGGAAAAACTGTTTTTT
NA,TRBJ1-4,TRBV28,NA,CASSINAGYGEKLFF,TGTGCCAGCAGTATTAATGCAGGGTATGGGGAAAAACTGTTTTTT
NA,TRBJ1-1,TRBV30,NA,CAWTFVGNTEAFF,TGTGCCTGGACCTTTGTTGGGAACACTGAAGCTTTCTTT
NA,TRBJ2-7,TRBV5-6,TRBD2,CASSFSPLAGLYEQYF,TGTGCCAGCAGCTTCTCCCCGTTAGCGGGACTCTACGAGCAGTACTTC
NA,TRBJ1-5,TRBV21-1,NA,CASNRLRAHHSSFNQPQHF,TGTGCCAGCAACCGTCTGAGGGCCCACCACAGCTCCTTCAATCAGCCCCAGCATTTT
few,TRBJ2-1,TRBV28,NA,CASSSTVGSGNEQFF,TGTGCCAGCAGTTCGACAGTCGGGAGTGGTAATGAGCAGTTCTTC
NA,TRBJ1-1,TRBV25-1,TRBD1,CASSEDRGMNTEAFF,TGTGCCAGCAGTGAAGACAGGGGGATGAACACTGAAGCTTTCTTT
once,TRBJ2-1,TRBV6-5,TRBD2,CASSSGSEQFF,TGTGCCAGCAGTAGCGGGAGTGAGCAGTTCTTC
NA,TRBJ2-3,TRBV6-1,NA,CASSEMRSGYRTDTQYF,TGTGCCAGCAGTGAAATGCGAAGCGGCTATCGCACAGATACGCAGTATTTT
NA,TRBJ2-3,TRBV25-1,TRBD1,CASSVRDRGTDTQYF,TGTGCCAGCAGTGTCCGGGACAGGGGCACAGATACGCAGTATTTT
NA,TRBJ2-3,TRBV4-1,NA,CASSQDPVPTDTQYF,TGCGCCAGCAGCCAAGATCCCGTCCCCACAGATACGCAGTATTTT
NA,TRBJ1-3,TRBV12-5,TRBD1,CASGLLRTGRRNTIYF,TGTGCTAGTGGTTTGTTACGGACAGGGAGGCGAAACACCATATATTTT
NA,TRBJ2-2,TRBV7-3,NA,CASSLGGSGELFF,TGTGCCAGCAGCTTGGGAGGATCCGGGGAGCTGTTTTTT
NA,TRBJ2-7,TRBV7-8,NA,CASSFSYEQYF,TGTGCCAGCAGCTTCTCCTACGAGCAGTACTTC
NA,TRBJ2-5,TRBV2,TRBD2,CASYPGGGTQYF,TGTGCCAGCTATCCGGGCGGGGGGACCCAGTACTTC
NA,TRBJ1-1,TRBV11-2,NA,CASSLLDGNTEAFF,TGTGCCAGCAGCTTACTGGACGGGAACACTGAAGCTTTCTTT
once,TRBJ2-1,TRBV10-3,TRBD1,CAISSTGGAGNEQFF,TGTGCCATCAGCAGTACAGGGGGCGCGGGCAATGAGCAGTTCTTC
NA,TRBJ2-7,TRBV5-8,NA,CASSFRYRPGDYEQYF,TGTGCCAGCAGCTTCCGCTACAGACCGGGGGACTACGAGCAGTACTTC
NA,TRBJ2-7,TRBV7-2,NA,CASSLGPDTLYYEQYF,TGTGCCAGCAGCTTAGGCCCGGACACCCTGTACTACGAGCAGTACTTC
NA,TRBJ1-5,TRBV5-5,NA,CASSRDMGGNQPQHF,TGTGCCAGCAGCCGTGACATGGGCGGCAATCAGCCCCAGCATTTT
NA,TRBJ2-5,TRBV4-1,TRBD2,CASSLRLAGGPGQETQYF,TGCGCCAGCAGCTTACGACTAGCGGGAGGGCCGGGCCAAGAGACCCAGTACTTC
NA,TRBJ2-5,TRBV28,TRBD2,CASSLDSTSGRGETQYF,TGTGCCAGCAGCCTCGATTCTACGAGCGGGAGAGGAGAGACCCAGTACTTC
NA,TRBJ1-1,TRBV6-1,NA,CASPTVTEAFF,TGTGCCAGCCCGACAGTCACTGAAGCTTTCTTT
NA,TRBJ1-1,TRBV28,NA,CASSPRGNIEAFF,TGTGCCAGCAGCCCGAGGGGTAATATAGAAGCTTTCTTT
NA,TRBJ2-7,TRBV5-4,TRBD1,CASSPGTGNYEQYF,TGTGCCAGCAGCCCCGGGACAGGGAACTACGAGCAGTACTTC
NA,TRBJ2-1,TRBV7-9,NA,CASSFGHNEQFF,TGTGCCAGCAGCTTCGGGCACAATGAGCAGTTCTTC
NA,TRBJ2-1,TRBV7-2,NA,CASSFRDLGYDEQFF,TGTGCCAGCAGCTTCAGGGACCTAGGCTACGATGAGCAGTTCTTC
NA,TRBJ2-7,TRBV7-9,NA,CASSLAAGLGTYEQYF,TGTGCCAGCAGCTTAGCGGCGGGCCTCGGTACCTACGAGCAGTACTTC
NA,TRBJ1-4,TRBV7-8,TRBD1,CASSWPGQGGEKLFF,TGTGCCAGCAGCTGGCCGGGACAGGGGGGAGAAAAACTGTTTTTT
NA,TRBJ1-2,TRBV10-3,NA,CAIRVGGVYGYTF,TGTGCCATCAGGGTGGGCGGAGTCTATGGCTACACCTTC
NA,TRBJ2-1,TRBV29-1,TRBD2,CSVEDEEVWREGQYGSYNEQFF,TGCAGCGTTGAAGATGAAGAGGTTTGGCGGGAGGGCCAATATGGCTCCTACAATGAGCAGTTCTTC
NA,TRBJ2-7,TRBV30,NA,CAWSVGRGEQYF,TGTGCCTGGAGTGTTGGGAGAGGCGAGCAGTACTTC
NA,TRBJ2-1,TRBV5-1,TRBD1,CASSLARTGGTPYNEQFF,TGCGCCAGCAGCTTGGCCAGGACAGGGGGGACGCCTTACAATGAGCAGTTCTTC
NA,TRBJ2-5,TRBV7-9,NA,CASTATGVALRETQYF,TGTGCCAGCACCGCGACGGGGGTAGCGCTCCGGGAGACCCAGTACTTC
NA,TRBJ2-7,TRBV7-8,TRBD2,CASSPLAGGPNSYEQYF,TGTGCCAGCAGCCCCCTAGCGGGAGGGCCTAACTCCTACGAGCAGTACTTC